This T cell receptor beta chain is from a study of metastatic and nonmetastatic thyroid tumors. Overall study context: Patients with malignant and benign thyroid disease provided blood and tumor or nodule tissue, whose repertoires were compared. Study results and limitations: Versus benign nodules, malignant thyroid tumors reportedly had significantly higher TCR beta diversity, in blood and tumor.

In this sample, this clone turned up many times. The antigen is unknown. The CDR3 contains 14 residues. CDR1 and CDR2 from the germline V gene are WSHSY and SAAADI. V lost 10 bases, J lost 3 bases, and 16 bases lay in between. Each patient came to thyroid surgery without any prior treatment (of any kind). Per the original data handling: Clinicopathological groups of papillary thyroid cancer showed CDR3 differences that were used to build a distant-metastasis classifier. TCRdb re-analyzed the PCR reads using MiXCR. The V and J calls shown here were made by TCRdb, not taken from the authors' results. The sample carries approximately 90,000 clones, about 13% recorded once.

Sequences were obtained from blood. The sequence was collected from a female donor with papillary thyroid cancer or a benign thyroid nodule (not recorded which). Some clones in this sample may be carry-over from other donors' samples. This chain uses TRBV10-2 with TRBJ1-5; the D gene is possibly TRBD1 (6 bases). The CDR3 loop is CATSSSGANQPQHF. Here the CDR3 DNA reads TGCGCCACCTCATCCTCGGGGGCCAATCAGCCCCAGCATTTT.